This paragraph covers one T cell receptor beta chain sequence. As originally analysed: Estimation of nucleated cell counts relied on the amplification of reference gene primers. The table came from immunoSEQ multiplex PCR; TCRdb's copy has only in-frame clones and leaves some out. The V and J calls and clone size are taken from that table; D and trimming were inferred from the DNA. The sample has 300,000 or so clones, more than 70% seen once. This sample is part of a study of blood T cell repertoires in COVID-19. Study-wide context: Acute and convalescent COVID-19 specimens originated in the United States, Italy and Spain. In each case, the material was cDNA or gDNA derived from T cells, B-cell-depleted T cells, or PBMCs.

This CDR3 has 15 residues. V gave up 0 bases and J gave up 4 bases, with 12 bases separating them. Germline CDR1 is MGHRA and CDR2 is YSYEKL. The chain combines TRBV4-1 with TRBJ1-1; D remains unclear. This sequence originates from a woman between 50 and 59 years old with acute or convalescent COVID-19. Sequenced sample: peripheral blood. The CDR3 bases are TGCGCCAGCAGCCAAGATGGCCGACTGGGCACTGAAGCTTTCTTT. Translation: CASSQDGRLGTEAFF.